A selection of T cell receptor beta chains follows, all from one sample in a study of blood T cell repertoires in COVID-19. Assay used: immunoSEQ multiplex PCR; TCRdb lists only in-frame clones, some missing. The sample lists 80,000 or so clones; approximately 89% were seen once. The sample was peripheral blood. Receptors originate from a man aged 50 or older with acute or convalescent COVID-19. The CDR3 runs from the conserved cysteine through the conserved F or W. Each record gives: J gene, clone size, D gene, V gene, CDR3 protein, CDR3 DNA. The D gene is left open where the match is weak. Expanded clones are given a class, and other clones once, few, many or no size at all.

>TRBJ1-4|once|TRBD1|TRBV6-5
CASSYLQGAKEKLFF
TGTGCCAGCAGTTACCTCCAGGGGGCGAAAGAAAAACTGTTTTTT
>TRBJ1-2|NA|NA|TRBV3-1/TRBV3-2
CASSQVTPGGNYGYTF
TGTGCCAGCAGCCAAGTCACTCCGGGGGGGAACTATGGCTACACCTTC
>TRBJ1-1|NA|TRBD1|TRBV5-1
CASSPRQGAQSTEAFF
TGCGCCAGCAGCCCCCGACAGGGGGCGCAGAGCACTGAAGCTTTCTTT
>TRBJ2-1|NA|TRBD1|TRBV6-5
CASSPGTGIYNEQFF
TGTGCCAGCAGCCCCGGGACAGGGATATACAATGAGCAGTTCTTC
>TRBJ2-1|NA|TRBD2|TRBV6-2/TRBV6-3
CASSYGAGRGNEQFF
TGTGCCAGCAGTTACGGGGCGGGGAGGGGAAATGAGCAGTTCTTC
>TRBJ2-1|NA|NA|TRBV27
CASSTDYNEQFF
TGTGCCAGCAGTACAGATTACAATGAGCAGTTCTTC
>TRBJ1-3|NA|NA|TRBV7-3
CASSSPLAGFGNTIYF
TGTGCCAGCAGCTCCCCACTGGCCGGGTTTGGAAACACCATATATTTT
>TRBJ1-2|NA|NA|TRBV6-6
CASSRTRLQGGGYGYTF
TGTGCCAGCAGTCGGACCAGACTACAAGGAGGAGGGTATGGCTACACCTTC
>TRBJ2-1|NA|TRBD2|TRBV19
CASSLAGEPYNEQFF
TGTGCCAGTAGTTTAGCGGGAGAGCCTTACAATGAGCAGTTCTTC
>TRBJ1-2|NA|NA|TRBV7-9
CASSLRGARGYTF
TGTGCCAGCAGCCTCCGGGGGGCGCGTGGCTACACCTTC
>TRBJ1-5|NA|NA|TRBV24-1
CATSENGRPGGNQPQHF
TGTGCCACCAGTGAAAACGGACGTCCAGGGGGCAATCAGCCCCAGCATTTT
>TRBJ1-2|NA|TRBD1|TRBV9
CASSQGTEANYGYTF
TGTGCCAGCAGCCAGGGGACAGAAGCTAACTATGGCTACACCTTC
>TRBJ2-5|NA|TRBD2|TRBV2
CASSELAGGLETQYF
TGTGCCAGCAGTGAGCTAGCGGGGGGGTTGGAGACCCAGTACTTC
>TRBJ2-7|NA|NA|TRBV29-1
CSVLGGAYEQYF
TGCAGCGTTTTAGGGGGGGCCTACGAGCAGTACTTC
>TRBJ2-7|NA|TRBD2|TRBV28
CASSFGTSGRYEQYF
TGTGCCAGCAGTTTCGGGACTAGCGGGAGGTACGAGCAGTACTTC
>TRBJ2-3|NA|NA|TRBV19
CASSIGDITDTQYF
TGTGCCAGTAGTATCGGGGACATCACAGATACGCAGTATTTT
>TRBJ2-2|NA|TRBD2|TRBV4-1
CASSPAGGSNTGELFF
TGCGCCAGCAGTCCAGCGGGGGGCTCGAACACCGGGGAGCTGTTTTTT
>TRBJ1-1|NA|TRBD1|TRBV4-1
CASSSTGGSRGAFF
TGCGCCAGCAGTTCCACAGGGGGTAGTAGGGGAGCTTTCTTT
>TRBJ2-1|NA|NA|TRBV6-4
CASSVIQGHEQFF
TGTGCCAGCAGTGTAATACAGGGTCATGAGCAGTTCTTC
>TRBJ2-5|NA|TRBD2|TRBV5-1
CASRRLPGLAGGSQETQYF
TGCGCCAGCAGACGACTCCCGGGACTAGCGGGGGGTTCTCAAGAGACCCAGTACTTC
>TRBJ2-1|NA|NA|TRBV7-9
CASSRDSNNEQFF
TGTGCCAGCAGCCGGGACTCCAACAATGAGCAGTTCTTC
>TRBJ1-4|NA|TRBD1|TRBV19
CASKPGGAGEKLFF
TGTGCCAGTAAACCAGGGGGCGCGGGTGAAAAACTGTTTTTT
>TRBJ2-7|NA|NA|TRBV4-1
CASSQGRGNRYEQYF
TGCGCCAGCAGCCAGGGCAGGGGCAATCGGTACGAGCAGTACTTC
>TRBJ1-1|NA|NA|TRBV6-6
CASSYEDGNTEAFF
TGTGCCAGCAGTTACGAGGATGGGAACACTGAAGCTTTCTTT